Given below is one T cell receptor beta chain in context. The sample originates from a study of patients and donors after allogeneic stem cell transplantation. TCRdb processed the RT-PCR reads anew with MiXCR; each CDR3 protein has one entry. The sample contains about 200,000 distinct CDR3 sequences, around two fifths of which appear only once. Per germline, CDR1 SGHKS and CDR2 YYEKEE (reference sequence). The CDR3 sequence is 15 residues long. With 4 bases clipped from V and 7 bases from J, the junction kept 9 bases outside the gene matches. The receptor's source is a human donor who was either an allogeneic HSCT recipient or a stem cell or donor lymphocyte infusion donor (not recorded which). It is not recorded whose cells these are; they may come from a transplant donor. The chain joins TRBV5-5 to TRBJ1-5; 9 bases agree with TRBD1. The sample comprised blood, either unsorted or a sorted T cell fraction (not recorded which). This chain's CDR3 is CASSLGQGLWQPQHF. The CDR3 bases are TGTGCCAGCAGCCTCGGACAGGGGCTCTGGCAGCCCCAGCATTTT.